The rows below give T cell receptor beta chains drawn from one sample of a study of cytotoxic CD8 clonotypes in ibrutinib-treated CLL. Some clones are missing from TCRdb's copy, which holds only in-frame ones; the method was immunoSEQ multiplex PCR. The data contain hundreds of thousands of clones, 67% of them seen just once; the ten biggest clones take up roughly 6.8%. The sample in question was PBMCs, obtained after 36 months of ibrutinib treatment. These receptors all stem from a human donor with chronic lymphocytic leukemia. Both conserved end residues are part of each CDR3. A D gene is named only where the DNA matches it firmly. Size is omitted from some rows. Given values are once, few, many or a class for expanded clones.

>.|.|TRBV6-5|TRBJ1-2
TGTGCCAGCAGTAAGACAGATGACTATGGCTACACCTTC
CASSKTDDYGYTF
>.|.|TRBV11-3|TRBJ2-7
TGTGCCAGCAGCTTAAGTGGCTACGAGCAGTACTTC
CASSLSGYEQYF
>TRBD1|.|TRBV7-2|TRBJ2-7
TGTGCCAGCAGCTTAGTGGGACAGGGGTACGAGCAGTACTTC
CASSLVGQGYEQYF
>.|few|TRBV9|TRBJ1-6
TGTGCCAGCAATTCGGGGGATGGTTCACCCCTCCACTTT
CASNSGDGSPLHF
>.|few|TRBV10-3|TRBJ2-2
TGTGCCATCAACGGGGGTGGCGGGGAGCTGTTTTTT
CAINGGGGELFF
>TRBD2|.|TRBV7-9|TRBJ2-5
TGTGCCAGCAGCTTAATGTTGGGACTAGCGGGATACCAAGAGACCCAGTACTTC
CASSLMLGLAGYQETQYF
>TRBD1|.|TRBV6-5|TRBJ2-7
TGTGCCAGCAGTCACACCGGGACAGCCTACTACGAGCAGTACTTC
CASSHTGTAYYEQYF
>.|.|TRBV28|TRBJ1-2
TGTGCCAGCAGTTTATCCCCCGGCTATGGCTACACCTTC
CASSLSPGYGYTF
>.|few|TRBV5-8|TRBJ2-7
TGTGCCAGCAGCCACGAGCTCGAGCAGTACTTC
CASSHELEQYF
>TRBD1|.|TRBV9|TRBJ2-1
TGTGCCAGCAGGAGAGGAGAGGGACAGACCTACAATGAGCAGTTCTTC
CASRRGEGQTYNEQFF
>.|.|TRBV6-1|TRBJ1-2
TGTGCCAGCAGTTGGCGGAACTATGGCTACACCTTC
CASSWRNYGYTF
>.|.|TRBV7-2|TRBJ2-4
TGTGCCAGCAGCTCGGAGGGAACGGCCAAAAACATTCAGTACTTC
CASSSEGTAKNIQYF
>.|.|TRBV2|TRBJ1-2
TGTGCCAGCAGTGCCAACCCCGACCTTCTAGGCTACACCTTC
CASSANPDLLGYTF
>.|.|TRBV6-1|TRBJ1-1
TGTGCCAGCAGTGAGCGAGGGTCTGAAGCTTTCTTT
CASSERGSEAFF
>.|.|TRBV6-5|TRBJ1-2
TGTGCCAGCAGTTACGCGGGGGCGGGAGGCTACACCTTC
CASSYAGAGGYTF
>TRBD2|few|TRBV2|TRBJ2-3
TGTGCCAGCAGCGGACTAGCCCCAAGCACAGATACGCAGTATTTT
CASSGLAPSTDTQYF
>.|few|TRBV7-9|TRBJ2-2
TGTGCCAGCAGCTTAAGGTTGCCCGACAACACCGGGGAGCTGTTTTTT
CASSLRLPDNTGELFF
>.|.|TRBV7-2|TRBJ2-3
TGTGCCAGCAGCGGGGACCTACGTCGCGGCCCAGATACGCAGTATTTT
CASSGDLRRGPDTQYF
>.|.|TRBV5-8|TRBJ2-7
TGTGCCAGCAGCTTGTGGATAGCGGAGACCTACGAGCAGTACTTC
CASSLWIAETYEQYF
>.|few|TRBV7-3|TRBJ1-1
TGTGCCAGCAGCTTAGGGGCCGTCACTGAAGCTTTCTTT
CASSLGAVTEAFF
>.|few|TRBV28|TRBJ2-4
TGTGCCAGCAGTTCCGCCCCCTCGGGGTTGTACTTC
CASSSAPSGLYF
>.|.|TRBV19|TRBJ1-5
TGTGCCAGTAGTATTCGATATGGGACACTGGATTTT
CASSIRYGTLDF
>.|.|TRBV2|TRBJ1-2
TGTGCCAGCAGTGAAGTTGCAGGGCCAGGGGTTAACTATGGCTACACCTTC
CASSEVAGPGVNYGYTF
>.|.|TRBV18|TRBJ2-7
TGTGCCAGCTCACCCTTGGGATTTATAGGAGTTTCCTACGAGCAGTACTTC
CASSPLGFIGVSYEQYF
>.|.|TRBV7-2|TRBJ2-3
TGTGCCAGCAGCTTCACGGGGGCTGGTGATACGCAGTATTTT
CASSFTGAGDTQYF
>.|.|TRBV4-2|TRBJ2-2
TGTGCCAGCAGGCGGAACACCGGGGAGCTGTTTTTT
CASRRNTGELFF